This TCR beta chain was captured by sequencing in a study of shared clonotypes between healthy human individuals. The CDR3 is 15 amino acids. Germline CDR1 MNHNY, CDR2 SVGAGI (reference sequence). With V trimmed by 5 bases and J by 6 bases, 11 bases remained unmatched. Produced via immunoSEQ multiplex PCR; TCRdb's table is partial and in-frame only. The data hold roughly 2.5 million clones, with just over 90% observed a single time. The chain recombines TRBV6-6 with TRBJ2-7, with 9 bases lining up with TRBD1. The sequenced sample consisted of naive CD4+ T cells sorted from blood. Subset defined: CD45RA+ positively selected. This sequence was found in a man between 18 and 35 years old in good health. The CDR3 coding sequence is TGTGCCAGCAGTAGCCCCGCGGGACAGGGAGGCGAGCAGTACTTC. Its translation is CASSSPAGQGGEQYF.